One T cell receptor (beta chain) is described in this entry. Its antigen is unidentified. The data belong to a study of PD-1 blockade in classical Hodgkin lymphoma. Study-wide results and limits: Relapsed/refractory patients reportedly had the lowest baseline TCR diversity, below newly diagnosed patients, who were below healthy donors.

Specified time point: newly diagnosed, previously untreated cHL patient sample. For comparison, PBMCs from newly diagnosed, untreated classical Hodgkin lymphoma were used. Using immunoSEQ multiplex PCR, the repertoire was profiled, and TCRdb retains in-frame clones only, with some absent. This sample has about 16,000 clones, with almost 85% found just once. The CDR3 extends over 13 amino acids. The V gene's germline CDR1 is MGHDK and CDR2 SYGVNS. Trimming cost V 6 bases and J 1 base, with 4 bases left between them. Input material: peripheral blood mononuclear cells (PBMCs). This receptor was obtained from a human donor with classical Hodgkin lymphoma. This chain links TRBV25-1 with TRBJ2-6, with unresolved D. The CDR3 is CASSQSGANVLTF. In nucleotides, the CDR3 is TGTGCCAGCAGCCAATCTGGGGCCAACGTCCTGACTTTC.